This record looks at one T cell receptor beta chain sequence and its context. This specimen belongs to a study of blood T cell repertoires in COVID-19. Study at large: Acute-phase and convalescent COVID-19 samples originated in the United States, Italy and Spain.

In the authors' workflow: Researchers report that nucleated cell counts were estimated from reference gene primer amplification. The repertoire was sequenced with immunoSEQ multiplex PCR; TCRdb's copy has only in-frame clones and lacks some. V, J and clone size reflect that table, while D and trimming were determined from the DNA. Of hundreds of thousands of clones in the sample, about four fifths are singletons; the top ten hold nearly 5%. The germline V and J ends were trimmed by 3 bases and 2 bases, with 8 bases remaining between them. CDR1 is LNHDA and CDR2 is SQIVND in the germline V gene (reference sequence). The CDR3 is made up of 15 amino acids. Clinical history reported by participants formed the basis on which cohorts were assigned.

V usage is TRBV19 and J usage is TRBJ2-6; D possibly corresponds to TRBD2 (6 bases). Material for sequencing was PBMCs or T cells enriched from blood (not recorded which). This clonotype was obtained from a woman aged 45-65 years who had been exposed to COVID-19. CDR3 region: CASSMEGTGANVLTF. The CDR3 bases are TGTGCCAGTAGTATGGAGGGGACTGGGGCCAACGTCCTGACTTTC.